Given below is one T cell receptor beta chain in context. The antigen remains undetermined. The source of the sample is a study of CD8 T cells in ankylosing spondylitis. Study-level results: Disease-linked clones had a CD8+ phenotype and relatively low frequency in peripheral blood. What seemed typical of ankylosing spondylitis blood was a TCR beta motif built from eight highly homologous variants.

V lost 3 bases to trimming and J lost 5 bases; unmatched junction nucleotides: 3. The CDR3 loop spans 13 amino acids. Germline CDR1 reads DFQATT; CDR2 reads SNEGSKA (reference sequence). Library preparation for TCR beta used quantitative 5'-RACE with molecular barcodes. In TCRdb, the 5' RACE reads were re-called with MiXCR into one record per CDR3 protein. The sample holds roughly 280,000 distinct CDR3 sequences, around 19% seen once. The clonotype was recovered from a male donor with ankylosing spondylitis or in good health (not recorded which). This chain uses TRBV20-1 with TRBJ2-2; TRBD1 matches 7 bases. Input material: blood, either unsorted or a sorted T cell fraction (not recorded which). For the CDR3, the DNA is TGCAGTGCTAGGGACAGGACAACCGGGGAGCTGTTTTTT. This codes for CSARDRTTGELFF.